Below are 18 T cell receptor beta chains sequenced from a single sample in a study of blood T cells in healthy people across ages. A sample-barcoded 5' primer and a J-beta primer mix were used in a second PCR of about 7 to 12 cycles. TCRdb re-called the 5' RACE reads through MiXCR, storing one row per CDR3 protein. Of about 1.4 million distinct CDR3 sequences listed, approximately 59% are singletons. Sequences were obtained from blood. The receptors were sampled from a young man in good health.

The sample holds a few counts of this clonotype. This chain connects TRBV29-1 to TRBJ1-1, with 8 bases aligning to TRBD1. The V and J ends lost 1 base and 4 bases, in that order; junction bases with no gene match: 5. Germline-derived CDR1 and CDR2 are SQVTM and ANQGSEA. This CDR3 contains 14 residues. In DNA form, the CDR3 reads TGCAGCGTTGAAGGGACAGGGTTGGGCACTGAAGCTTTCTTT. Its protein is CSVEGTGLGTEAFF.

The chain joins TRBV6-6 to TRBJ2-5, with D perhaps TRBD2 (6 bases). The CDR3 has 15 amino acids. V dropped 5 bases and J dropped 0 bases, with 13 bases sitting between them. Per the germline V gene, CDR1 is MNHNY and CDR2 is SVGAGI (reference sequence). The CDR3 loop reads CASSLDRDYQETQYF. The DNA for the CDR3 is TGTGCCAGCAGTCTAGACCGGGACTACCAAGAGACCCAGTACTTC.

This clonotype was detected once. The V gene is TRBV20-1, the J gene TRBJ1-4, with a weak D call TRBD1 (6 bases). The CDR3 runs to 22 residues. Germline CDR1 DFQATT, CDR2 SNEGSKA (reference sequence). With 4 bases removed from V and 0 bases from J, the gap between germline ends came to 33 bases. CDR3 in amino acids: CSATPTGWRFPDTAATNEKLFF. CDR3 in DNA: TGCAGTGCTACGCCAACAGGGTGGAGGTTCCCCGATACCGCTGCAACTAATGAAAAACTGTTTTTT.

This chain links TRBV3-1 with TRBJ2-1; 13 bases align to TRBD2. The CDR3 loop spans 16 amino acids. V lost 2 bases, J lost 7 bases, and 5 bases stayed unmatched. The germline V gene encodes CDR1 LGHDT and CDR2 YNNKEL (reference sequence). In DNA form, the CDR3 reads TGTGCCAGCAGCCAAACGGGACTAGCGGGACCTAATGAGCAGTTCTTC. This encodes CASSQTGLAGPNEQFF.

This clonotype was detected a few times. The chain links TRBV27 to TRBJ2-6; 7 bases map to TRBD2. The trim removed 3 bases at V and 0 bases at J, leaving 2 bases unmatched. CDR1 MNHEY and CDR2 SMNVEV come from the germline V gene (reference sequence). The CDR3 sequence is 16 residues long. The DNA of the CDR3 is TGTGCCAGCAGTTTCGCGGGGGTCTCTGGGGCCAACGTCCTGACTTTC. Translated: CASSFAGVSGANVLTF.

This clonotype has only a few counts. This rearrangement joins TRBV12-3 or TRBV12-4 to TRBJ2-1, with TRBD1 identical over 11 bases. The CDR3 contains 13 residues. Trimming removed 8 bases from V and 7 bases from J; junction bases left unmatched: 4. CDR3 residues: CASRDRGRNEQFF. CDR3 DNA: TGTGCCAGCCGGGACAGGGGGAGAAATGAGCAGTTCTTC.

The chain is built from TRBV2 and TRBJ2-5, with 10 bases fitting TRBD2. The DNA end lines up better with TRBJ2-7; the J call may be wrong. This CDR3 spans 14 amino acids. Germline V gene lookup returns CDR1 SNHLY and CDR2 FYNNEI. CDR3 region: CASRTSSGSYEQYF. In nucleotides, the CDR3 is TGTGCCAGCAGAACTTCTAGCGGGAGCTACGAGCAGTACTTC.

For this clonotype: The germline gene is not matched at one end of the junction; a read error may be the cause. The gene calls are TRBV12-3 or TRBV12-4 and TRBJ1-1; D is undetermined. The CDR3 is 12 residues long. The CDR3 protein is CANSLKGPEAFF. The CDR3 bases are TGTGCCAACAGTTTGAAGGGTCCTGAAGCTTTCTTT.

This clonotype was detected once. V gene TRBV27 combines with J gene TRBJ2-7; 8 bases map to TRBD2. The J call is doubtful: the DNA matches TRBJ2-5 better. This CDR3 has 14 amino acids. Germline CDR1 MNHEY, CDR2 SMNVEV (reference sequence). The DNA for the CDR3 is TGTGCCAGCAAGGCCGGGACTAGTCTTGAGACCCAGTACTTC. Encoded protein: CASKAGTSLETQYF.

The chain uses TRBV2 and TRBJ2-3, with a possible D match to TRBD1 (7 bases). Germline CDR1 SNHLY, CDR2 FYNNEI. The V end was cut by 1 base, the J end by 4 bases, with 12 bases between. The CDR3 sequence is 15 residues long. The chain's CDR3 is CASSEGLGGPDTQYF. Here the CDR3 DNA reads TGTGCCAGCAGTGAAGGACTAGGGGGCCCAGATACGCAGTATTTT.

The J gene is TRBJ2-2, the V gene TRBV24-1; TRBD2 is a possible D gene (5 bases). V gave up 6 bases and J gave up 2 bases, with 9 bases separating them. Germline V lookup: CDR1 KGHDR, CDR2 SFDVKD. The CDR3 covers 14 residues. The CDR3 is CATSPGVNTGELFF. In nucleotides, the CDR3 is TGTGCCACCAGTCCCGGGGTAAACACCGGGGAGCTGTTTTTT.

This clonotype was counted ten times or more. The chain employs TRBV11-3 and TRBJ2-7; 10 bases align to TRBD1. The ends lost 1 base at V and 3 bases at J; junction bases unmatched: 3. The V gene's germline CDR1 is SGHNT and CDR2 YENEEA. The CDR3 sequence is 15 residues long. The CDR3 region is CASSLGGQGGYEQYF. The CDR3 bases are TGTGCCAGCAGCTTAGGTGGACAGGGGGGCTACGAGCAGTACTTC.

This clonotype was found a few times. V usage is TRBV4-1 and J usage is TRBJ1-5, with D hard to call. Per the germline V gene, CDR1 is MGHRA and CDR2 is YSYEKL. V was pared by 0 bases and J by 6 bases, with 12 bases between. The CDR3 totals 15 residues. In DNA form, the CDR3 reads TGCGCCAGCAGCCAAGAGCTGAAAGGCGGTCAGCCCCAGCATTTT. Its protein is CASSQELKGGQPQHF.

The chain is built from TRBV27 and TRBJ2-1, with D possibly matching TRBD1 (5 bases). The DNA end lines up better with TRBJ2-7; the J call may be wrong. This CDR3 comprises 14 residues. CDR1 is MNHEY and CDR2 is SMNVEV in the germline V gene (reference sequence). The CDR3 sequence is CASSLSGRFYEQYF. The CDR3 DNA reads TGTGCCAGCAGTTTATCGGGGCGGTTCTACGAGCAGTACTTC.

This clonotype has more than one count but fewer than ten. The chain uses TRBV6-5 and TRBJ2-1, with 11 positions matching TRBD2. The CDR3 totals 16 residues. Germline values: CDR1 MNHEY, CDR2 SVGAGI. The junction had 1 base not matched to a gene; V was cut back by 0 bases and J by 3 bases. The CDR3 sequence is CASSYSGLADYNEQFF. CDR3 nucleotides: TGTGCCAGCAGTTACTCGGGACTAGCGGACTACAATGAGCAGTTCTTC.

The chain joins TRBV5-6 to TRBJ2-4, with 10 bases identical to TRBD2. Germline V gene data show CDR1 as SGHDT and CDR2 as YYEEEE. V lost 0 bases and J lost 13; bases outside the gene matches: 13. This CDR3 contains 16 residues. The DNA of the CDR3 is TGTGCCAGCAGCTTGGCGCGGCTAGCGGGAGTTCAGTGGCAGTACTTC. Its translation: CASSLARLAGVQWQYF.

This clonotype was found many times. The chain carries TRBV6-2 or TRBV6-3 and TRBJ1-2; no reliable D call. This CDR3 contains 12 residues. V gave up 7 bases and J gave up 7 bases, with 13 bases separating them. CDR1 MNHEY and CDR2 SVGEGT come from the germline V gene. CDR3 sequence (DNA): TGTGCCAGCAATGGGATTCCGGGTGGCTACACCTTC. Residues: CASNGIPGGYTF.

The chain links TRBV7-9 to TRBJ2-6; D remains ambiguous. Germline lookup yields CDR1 SEHNR and CDR2 FQNEAQ (reference sequence). Trimming stripped 2 bases from V and 3 bases from J, with 5 bases between. The CDR3 runs 14 residues. CDR3 sequence: CASSLNGGANVLTF. The CDR3 nucleotides are TGTGCCAGCAGCTTAAACGGTGGGGCCAACGTCCTGACTTTC.